The sequence of this T cell receptor (beta chain) was determined in a study of cytomegalovirus exposure and HLA in healthy donors. This CDR3 is built from 13 residues. CDR1 and CDR2 (germline): LGHNA, YNFKEQ. Trimming cost V 3 bases and J 4 bases; bases outside gene matches: 0. This PCR relied on a set of 60 Vbeta primers and 13 Jbeta primers. Some clones are missing from TCRdb's copy, which holds only in-frame ones; the method was immunoSEQ multiplex PCR. In the table there are around 140,000 clones, about 80% of which are singletons. Sequencing input: PBMCs. The genes are TRBV4-2 and TRBJ1-5; 7 nucleotides match TRBD1. This receptor was identified in a female donor in good health and CMV-seronegative. This CDR3 is CASSQDRNQPQHF. DNA of the CDR3: TGTGCCAGCAGCCAGGACAGGAATCAGCCCCAGCATTTT.